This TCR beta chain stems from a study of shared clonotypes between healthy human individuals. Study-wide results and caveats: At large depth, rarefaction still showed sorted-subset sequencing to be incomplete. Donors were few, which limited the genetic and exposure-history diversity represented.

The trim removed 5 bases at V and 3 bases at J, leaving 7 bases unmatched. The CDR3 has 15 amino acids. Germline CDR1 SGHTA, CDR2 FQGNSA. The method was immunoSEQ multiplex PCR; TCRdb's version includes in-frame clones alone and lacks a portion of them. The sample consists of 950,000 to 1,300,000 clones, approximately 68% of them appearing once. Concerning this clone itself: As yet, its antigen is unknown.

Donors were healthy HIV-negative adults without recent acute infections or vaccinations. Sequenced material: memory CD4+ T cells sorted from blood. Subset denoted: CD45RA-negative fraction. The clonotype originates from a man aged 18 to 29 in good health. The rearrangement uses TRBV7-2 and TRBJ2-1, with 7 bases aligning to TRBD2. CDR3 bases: TGTGCCAGCAGCCGGGGGGTTAGTAGCTACAATGAGCAGTTCTTC. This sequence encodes CASSRGVSSYNEQFF.